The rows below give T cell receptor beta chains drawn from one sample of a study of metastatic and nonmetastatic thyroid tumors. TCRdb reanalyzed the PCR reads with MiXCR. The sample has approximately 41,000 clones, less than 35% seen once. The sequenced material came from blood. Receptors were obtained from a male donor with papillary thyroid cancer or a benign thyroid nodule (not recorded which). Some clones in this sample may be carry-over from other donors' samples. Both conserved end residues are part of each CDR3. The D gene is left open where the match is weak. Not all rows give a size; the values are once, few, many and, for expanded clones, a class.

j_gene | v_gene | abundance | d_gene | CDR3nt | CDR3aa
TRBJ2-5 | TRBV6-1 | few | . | TGTGCCAGCAGTGCCTTGGCGGTAGCTCTAGAGACCCAGTACTTC | CASSALAVALETQYF
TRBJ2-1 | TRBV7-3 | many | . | TGTGCCAGCGCCCCAGAGGAGGTCTCCTACAATGAGCAGTTCTTC | CASAPEEVSYNEQFF
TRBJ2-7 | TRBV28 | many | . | TGTGCCAGCCCACCCCCGGGCCTCCCGATACCATACGAGCAGTACTTC | CASPPPGLPIPYEQYF
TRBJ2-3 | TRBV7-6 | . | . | TGTGCCAGCAGCTTTGGTCCGATAGGTGGGGCTAGCACAGATACGCAATATTTT | CASSFGPIGGASTDTQYF
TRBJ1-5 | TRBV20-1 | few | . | TGCAGTGCTATCCCGGGACACAACAATCAGCCCCAGCATTTT | CSAIPGHNNQPQHF
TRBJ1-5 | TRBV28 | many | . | TGTGCCAGCAGTGACGGACAAACGAATCAGCCCCAGCATTTT | CASSDGQTNQPQHF
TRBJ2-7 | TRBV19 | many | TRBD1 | TGTGCCAGTAGTATGGACAGGTGGGGCCACGAGCAGTACTTC | CASSMDRWGHEQYF
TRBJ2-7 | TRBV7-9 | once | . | TGTGCCAGCAGCATCGACACGAGCTCCTACGAGCAGTACTTC | CASSIDTSSYEQYF
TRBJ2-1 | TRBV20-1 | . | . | TGCAGTGCCTCGAGTGGTCGGGGGTTAGACAATGAGCAGTTCTTC | CSASSGRGLDNEQFF
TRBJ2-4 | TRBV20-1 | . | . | TGCAGTGCTAGAGGTGGGACCAGTGTGGGCATTCAGTACTTC | CSARGGTSVGIQYF
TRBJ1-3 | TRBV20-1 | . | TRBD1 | TGCAGTGCTAGAGCCCCCGGGACAGAGCCACCGTACTCTGGAAACACCATATATTTT | CSARAPGTEPPYSGNTIYF
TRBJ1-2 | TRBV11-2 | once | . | TGTGCCAGCAGCTTACTTCGGGGAATGGACTATGGCTACACCTTC | CASSLLRGMDYGYTF
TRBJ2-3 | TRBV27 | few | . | TGTGCCAGCGGGCGTCGGCGGGTCGGGGATACGCAGTATTTT | CASGRRRVGDTQYF
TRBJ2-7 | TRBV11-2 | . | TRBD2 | TGTGCCAGCAGCTTTACTAGCGTGGCCTACGAGCAGTACTTC | CASSFTSVAYEQYF
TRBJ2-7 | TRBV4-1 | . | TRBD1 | TGCGGGAGCAGGCCAACCGGGACAGGGTTTGGCGAGCAGTACTTC | CGSRPTGTGFGEQYF
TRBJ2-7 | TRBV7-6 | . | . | TGTGCCAGCAGCTTAGAGTCGGTGGCTAGCTACGAGCAGTACTTC | CASSLESVASYEQYF
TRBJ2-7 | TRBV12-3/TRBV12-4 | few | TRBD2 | TGTGCCAGCAGCCTCGCCGGAGCGGGGACTTTGGTGCAGTACTTC | CASSLAGAGTLVQYF
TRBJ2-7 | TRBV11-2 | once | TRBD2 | TGTGCCAGCAGCTTTTCCCGGACTAGCGGGAGGGCCGCATACGAGCAGTACTTC | CASSFSRTSGRAAYEQYF
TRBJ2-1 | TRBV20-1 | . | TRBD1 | TGCAGTGCTAGAGCGGACAGGGACTACAATGAGCAGTTCTTC | CSARADRDYNEQFF
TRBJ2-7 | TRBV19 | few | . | TGTGCCAGTAGTAGAGGCTTAGGGTCGAGCAGTCCAACCTACGAGCAGTACTTC | CASSRGLGSSSPTYEQYF
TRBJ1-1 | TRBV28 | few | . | TGTGCCACCGTAGAACAGGGTTGGAACACTGAAGCTTTCTTT | CATVEQGWNTEAFF
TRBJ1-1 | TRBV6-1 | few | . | TGTGCCAGCATTCTCATGCGGGGGGCCACTGAAGCTTTCTTT | CASILMRGATEAFF
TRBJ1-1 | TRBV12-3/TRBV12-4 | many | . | TGTGCCAGCACCCCTGCAGGGGCGCCTCACACTGAAGCTTTCTTT | CASTPAGAPHTEAFF
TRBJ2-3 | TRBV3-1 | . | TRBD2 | TGTGCCAGCAGCCAATTTTGGACTAGCACAGATAAGCAGTATTTT | CASSQFWTSTDKQYF
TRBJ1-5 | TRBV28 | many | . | TGTGCCAGCAGTTTTGTTCTGACAGGAAATCAGCCCCAGCATTTT | CASSFVLTGNQPQHF
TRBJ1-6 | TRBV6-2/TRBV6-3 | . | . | TGTGCCAGCAGTTATTCGAGCGTTTGGGCCCAGAGTTCACCCCTCCACTTT | CASSYSSVWAQSSPLHF
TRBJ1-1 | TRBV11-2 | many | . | TGTGCCAGCAGCTTAGTGCGGGGGTCTAACACTGAAGCTTTCTTT | CASSLVRGSNTEAFF
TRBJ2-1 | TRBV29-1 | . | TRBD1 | TGCAGCTCAGGGACAGACTACAATGAGCAGTTCTTC | CSSGTDYNEQFF
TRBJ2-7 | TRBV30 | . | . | TGTGCCTGGAGTCGTAGGGGGGCAGGGAGCGGCTACGAGCAGTACTTC | CAWSRRGAGSGYEQYF
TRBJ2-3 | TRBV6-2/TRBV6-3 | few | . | TGTGCCAGCAGTTACTCGACGGGACGTCCAGATATTCAGTATTTT | CASSYSTGRPDIQYF
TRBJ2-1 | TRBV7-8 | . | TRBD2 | TGTGCCAGCAGCCTTCGAGCGGGAGTCAACTACAATGAGCAGTTCTTC | CASSLRAGVNYNEQFF
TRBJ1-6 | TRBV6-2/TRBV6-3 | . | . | TGTGCCAGCAGACAAACGGGACATACTAATTCACCCCTCCACTTT | CASRQTGHTNSPLHF
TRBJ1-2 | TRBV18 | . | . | TGTGCCAGCTCACCAACAGGGACGGGTGGCTACACCTTC | CASSPTGTGGYTF
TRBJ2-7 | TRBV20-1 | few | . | TGCAGTGCTATCCTCCCGGGGCCCGACGAGCAGTACTTC | CSAILPGPDEQYF
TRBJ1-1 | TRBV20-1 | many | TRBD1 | TGCAGTGCTAGATGGCCAGGGGGGGTCACTGAAGCTTTCTTT | CSARWPGGVTEAFF
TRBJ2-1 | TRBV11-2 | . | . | TGTGCCAGCAGCTTGACCGGGACTGGTAACAATGAGCAGTTCTTC | CASSLTGTGNNEQFF
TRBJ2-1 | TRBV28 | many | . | TGTGCCAGCAGAATATACAATGAGCAGTTCTTC | CASRIYNEQFF
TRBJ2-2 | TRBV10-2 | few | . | TGCGCCAACATTGTCACCGGGGAGCTGTTTTTT | CANIVTGELFF
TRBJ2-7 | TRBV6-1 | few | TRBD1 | TGTGCCAGCATCAGGACAGGGGAAAACGAGCAGTACTTC | CASIRTGENEQYF
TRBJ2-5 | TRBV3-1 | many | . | TGTGCCAGCAGCCAAGCCTCACGGCAAGAGACCCAGTACTTC | CASSQASRQETQYF
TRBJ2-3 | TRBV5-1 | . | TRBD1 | TGCGCCAGCAGCGGGACAAGGGACAGTGGTTGGTATACGCAGTATTTT | CASSGTRDSGWYTQYF
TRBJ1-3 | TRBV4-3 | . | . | TGCGCCAGCAGCCAAGGTGACGGGGTGAATTCTGGAAACACCATATATTTT | CASSQGDGVNSGNTIYF
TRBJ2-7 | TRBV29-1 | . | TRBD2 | TGCAGCGTTTTAACTAGCGGGAGGGCCTACGAGCAGTACTTC | CSVLTSGRAYEQYF
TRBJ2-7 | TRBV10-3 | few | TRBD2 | TGTGCCATCAGTGAATCCCCTTTGCGGGAGCCCTCGCGGGAGCAGTACTTC | CAISESPLREPSREQYF
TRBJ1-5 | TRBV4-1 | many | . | TGCGCCAGCAGCCAAGTGGAGGATAGCAATCAGCCCCAGCATTTT | CASSQVEDSNQPQHF
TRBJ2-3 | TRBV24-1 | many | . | TGTGCCACCGAATCGGGGGCGGAGGGCGCAGATACGCAGTATTTT | CATESGAEGADTQYF
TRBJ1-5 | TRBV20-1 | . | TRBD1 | TGCAGTGCTAGAGATCAGGACAGGGGGGAGACTCAGCCCCAGCATTTT | CSARDQDRGETQPQHF
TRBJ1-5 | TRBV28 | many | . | TGTGCCAGCAGTTTATGCCCGGGTTGCCTCCCGCATTTT | CASSLCPGCLPHF
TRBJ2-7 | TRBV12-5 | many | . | TGTGCTAGTGGTTCCGGACTGGTCGAGACAGGGACTAGGCCCCCCTACGAGCAGTACTTC | CASGSGLVETGTRPPYEQYF
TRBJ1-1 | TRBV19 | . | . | TGTGCCAGTAGTATCAGCCGGAACACTGAAGCTTTCTTT | CASSISRNTEAFF
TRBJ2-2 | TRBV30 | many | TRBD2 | TGTGCCTGGAGTGTAGCGGGGGGGCCGAACGGGGAGCTGTTTTTT | CAWSVAGGPNGELFF